The rows below give T cell receptor beta chains drawn from one sample of a study of T-cell memory formation after mild COVID-19. MiXCR, applied by TCRdb to the 5' RACE reads, yields one record per CDR3 protein. The sample contains roughly 350,000 distinct CDR3 sequences, over 25% of which appear only once. Sequencing was performed on PBMCs or a T cell subset sorted from them (not recorded which). The receptors were sampled from an adult woman who had mild COVID-19 (a few samples of this study predate the infection). Cell type and time point are not known. CDR3s include the opening cysteine and the closing phenylalanine or tryptophan. Fields, in order: D gene, V gene, J gene, clone size, CDR3 DNA, CDR3 protein. A D gene is named only where the DNA matches it firmly. Some rows mark clone size as missing; the rest say once, few, many or name a class of expanded clone.

NA,TRBV2,TRBJ2-3,NA,TGTGCCAGCAGTGAACCCGGAACCACAGATACGCAGTATTTT,CASSEPGTTDTQYF
NA,TRBV7-6,TRBJ2-7,NA,TGTGCCAGCAGCTTGGAAGGTCCGGGCTCCTACGAGCAGTACTTC,CASSLEGPGSYEQYF
NA,TRBV20-1,TRBJ1-5,once,TGCAGTGCTAGAGAATCCCGATATCAGCCCCAGCATTTT,CSARESRYQPQHF
NA,TRBV5-5,TRBJ2-4,NA,TGTGCCAGCAGCCCAAGGACAAACACAGACATTCAGTACTTC,CASSPRTNTDIQYF
NA,TRBV5-1,TRBJ2-7,NA,TGCGCCAGCAGCTTGGCCTCAACCACACTCGAGCAGTACTTC,CASSLASTTLEQYF
NA,TRBV12-3/TRBV12-4,TRBJ2-3,few,TGTGCCAGCACCTCCCCGGGTAGCACAGATACGCAGTATTTT,CASTSPGSTDTQYF
NA,TRBV24-1,TRBJ2-1,NA,TGTGCCACCAGTGATCACCCGGGACTTCAGTTCTCCTACAATGAGCAGTTCTTC,CATSDHPGLQFSYNEQFF
NA,TRBV7-9,TRBJ2-1,NA,TGTGCCAGCAGCTCCTCAATTTCCTACAATGAGCAGTTCTTC,CASSSSISYNEQFF
NA,TRBV6-2/TRBV6-3,TRBJ2-1,NA,TGTGCCAGCAGTTACCCAACGTTAGGTTTCACCAATGAGCAGTTCTTC,CASSYPTLGFTNEQFF
TRBD2,TRBV11-3,TRBJ2-7,NA,TGTGCCAGCAGCTTTGGTCGATCTTGGAGCGCGGGAGGTTCGTACGAGCAGTACTTC,CASSFGRSWSAGGSYEQYF
NA,TRBV7-2,TRBJ1-5,few,TGTGCCAGCAGCTCGGAGCCTATAGGGTCGAGTCAGCCCCAGCATTTT,CASSSEPIGSSQPQHF
NA,TRBV20-1,TRBJ1-4,few,TGCAGTGCCCCGCCGCCTTTTGCAACTAATGAAAAACTGTTTTTT,CSAPPPFATNEKLFF
TRBD1,TRBV7-9,TRBJ2-3,NA,TGTGCCAGCAGCTTAGAAGGACAGGGGGATACGCAGTATTTT,CASSLEGQGDTQYF
NA,TRBV15,TRBJ1-1,NA,TGTGCCACCAGCAGAGAACGGAGGGGATTTGAAGCTTTCTTT,CATSRERRGFEAFF
NA,TRBV6-5,TRBJ2-5,NA,TGTGCCAGCAGTTACTCGTCTTGGGGTGAGACCCAGTACTTC,CASSYSSWGETQYF
TRBD1,TRBV12-3/TRBV12-4,TRBJ2-5,NA,TGTGCCAGCAGGCGGGACAGGGGGCAGGGGACCCAGTACTTC,CASRRDRGQGTQYF
NA,TRBV7-3,TRBJ1-1,NA,TGTGCCAGCAGCGGTGCAGGGAGTACTGAAGCTTTCTTT,CASSGAGSTEAFF
TRBD1,TRBV27,TRBJ2-7,NA,TGTGCCAGCAGTCCCGAGGGGACAGGGGGCCCCTACGAGCAGTACTTC,CASSPEGTGGPYEQYF
NA,TRBV13,TRBJ2-3,few,TGTGCCAGCAGCCGAACGGGGGACCGCACAGATACGCAGTATTTT,CASSRTGDRTDTQYF
TRBD2,TRBV4-2,TRBJ2-5,few,TGTGCCAGCAGCCACGGCGGGGGGACCCAAGAGACCCAGTACTTC,CASSHGGGTQETQYF
NA,TRBV7-9,TRBJ2-2,NA,TGTGCCAGCAGCTTCACCGGCAGGGGAGGCGCCGGGGAGCTGTTTTTT,CASSFTGRGGAGELFF
NA,TRBV7-9,TRBJ2-5,few,TGTGCCAGCAGCACAGAGGCAGGGAAAGAGACCCAGTACTTC,CASSTEAGKETQYF
NA,TRBV11-2,TRBJ1-4,NA,TGTGCCAGCAGTTCATTTCCAGGATGGTCAGAAAAACTGTTTTTT,CASSSFPGWSEKLFF
NA,TRBV4-2,TRBJ1-4,NA,TGTGCCAGCAGCCACGGACAGGAAAAACTGTTTTTT,CASSHGQEKLFF
NA,TRBV27,TRBJ2-7,few,TGTGCCAGCAGTTCCGGGACCGCTGTCTACGAGCAGTACTTC,CASSSGTAVYEQYF
TRBD2,TRBV19,TRBJ2-5,NA,TGTGCCAGTAGCCGGGCTAGCGGGAGTCCCTCCCAAGAGACCCAGTACTTC,CASSRASGSPSQETQYF
TRBD1,TRBV5-1,TRBJ2-5,NA,TGCGCCAGCAGCTTGGATACAGGGGGATGGACCCAGTACTTC,CASSLDTGGWTQYF
NA,TRBV20-1,TRBJ2-7,NA,TGCAGTGCTCCTGTGGTCTACGAGCAGTACTTC,CSAPVVYEQYF
NA,TRBV4-1,TRBJ2-2,NA,TGCGCCAGCAGCCTACATTCCGGGACTGTTGGCGCCGGGGAGCTGTTTTTT,CASSLHSGTVGAGELFF
NA,TRBV4-3,TRBJ1-1,few,TGCGCCAGCAGCCATGATACAGGGAACACTGAAGCTTTCTTT,CASSHDTGNTEAFF
NA,TRBV24-1,TRBJ2-3,few,TGTGCCACCAGTGATCCCCCCGCTGGAGGTGCAGATACGCAGTATTTT,CATSDPPAGGADTQYF
TRBD2,TRBV10-3,TRBJ2-5,many,TGTGCCATCAGTGCGGGACTAGCGGAAGGGGAGACCCAGTACTTC,CAISAGLAEGETQYF
NA,TRBV29-1,TRBJ1-4,NA,TGCAGCGTTGACGGGCAGTCGGGAAAACTGTTTTTT,CSVDGQSGKLFF